This T cell receptor beta chain was obtained from a study of control samples from healthy donors and cancer patients (dated by TCRdb to between 2020 and 2021). From a lookup of the germline V gene, CDR1 and CDR2 are SGHDT and YYEEEE. Cut back by 2 bases and 2 bases, the V and J ends lie 11 bases apart. The CDR3, cysteine through phenylalanine, is 15 amino acids long. Only the CDR3 region is kept as DNA, spanning 45 bases read in frame from base 1. On this clone: No cognate antigen has been identified for it.

Library generation was performed with the immunoSEQ multiplex PCR assay. TCRdb retrieved this table from immuneACCESS and kept in-frame rearrangements only. Not all clones are present; in checked studies, unresolved V genes account for under half, and no reason is known for the remainder. The record for this sample contains 150,000 to 200,000 clones. Less than 2.5% of the sample is taken by the ten largest. The sequence was collected from a woman aged 30 to 39 in good health. Recombination linked TRBV5-6 to TRBJ2-1; the D gene is possibly TRBD1, with 6 bases matching. The sequenced sample consisted of blood. The nucleotide sequence reads TGTGCCAGCAGCTTTACAGGGAGAACCTACAATGAGCAGTTCTTC. The translation is CASSFTGRTYNEQFF. Full variable domain (CDR3 extended with the reference TRBV5-6 and TRBJ2-1 proteins): DAGVTQSPTHLIKTRGQQVTLRCSPKSGHDTVSWYQQALGQGPQFIFQYYEEEERQRGNFPDRFSGHQFPNYSSELNVNALLLGDSALYLCASSFTGRTYNEQFFGPGTRLTVL.